This T cell receptor (beta chain) comes out of a study of blood T cell repertoires in COVID-19. For the study at large: The United States, Italy and Spain provided the acute and convalescent COVID-19 samples. The analysed material was cDNA or gDNA that came from T cells, B-cell-depleted T cells, or PBMCs.

As originally analysed: Cell counts per sample came from amplifying reference gene primers. Generated by immunoSEQ multiplex PCR, the TCRdb table keeps only in-frame clones and is missing some. The V and J calls and clone size were taken over from that table, and D and trimming were inferred from the DNA. The sample carries 250,000 or so clones, approximately 90% recorded once. In Seattle, patients joined the study during active infection and were tracked longitudinally. V lost 3 bases and J lost 2; bases outside the gene matches: 9. Germline V lookup: CDR1 SGHKS, CDR2 YYEKEE (reference sequence). The CDR3 contains 17 residues.

The sample comprised peripheral blood. This chain connects TRBV5-5 to TRBJ1-5, with 9 bases fitting TRBD1. The receptor comes from a man between 25 and 39 years old with COVID-19, enrolled during active disease. CDR3 loop: CASSWDLGQGGNQPQHF. The CDR3 DNA reads as TGTGCCAGCAGCTGGGATTTGGGACAGGGAGGCAATCAGCCCCAGCATTTT.